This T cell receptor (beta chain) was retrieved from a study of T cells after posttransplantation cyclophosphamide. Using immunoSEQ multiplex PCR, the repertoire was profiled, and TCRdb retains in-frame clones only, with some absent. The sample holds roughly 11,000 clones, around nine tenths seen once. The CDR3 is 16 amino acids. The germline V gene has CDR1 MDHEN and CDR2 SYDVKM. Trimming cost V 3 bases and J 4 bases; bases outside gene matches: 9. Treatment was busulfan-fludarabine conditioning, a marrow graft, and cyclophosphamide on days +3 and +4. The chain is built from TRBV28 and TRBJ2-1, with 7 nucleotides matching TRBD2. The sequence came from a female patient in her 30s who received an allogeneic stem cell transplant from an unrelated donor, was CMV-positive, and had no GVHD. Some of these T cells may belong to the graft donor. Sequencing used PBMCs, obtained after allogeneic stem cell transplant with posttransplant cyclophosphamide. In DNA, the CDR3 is TGTGCCAGCAGTTTCACAAGCGGGATGTCATACAATGAGCAGTTCTTC. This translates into CASSFTSGMSYNEQFF.